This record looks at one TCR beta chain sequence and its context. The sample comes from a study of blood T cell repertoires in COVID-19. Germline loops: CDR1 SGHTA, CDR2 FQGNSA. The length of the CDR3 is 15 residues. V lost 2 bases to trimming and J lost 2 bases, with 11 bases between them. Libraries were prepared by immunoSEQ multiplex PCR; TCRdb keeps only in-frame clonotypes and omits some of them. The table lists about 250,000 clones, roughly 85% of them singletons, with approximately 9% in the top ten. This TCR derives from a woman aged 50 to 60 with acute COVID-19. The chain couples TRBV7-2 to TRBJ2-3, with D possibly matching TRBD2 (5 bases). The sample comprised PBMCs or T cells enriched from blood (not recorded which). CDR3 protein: CASSLTGENTDTQYF. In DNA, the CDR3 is TGTGCCAGCAGCTTAACCGGGGAGAACACAGATACGCAGTATTTT.